The 11 T cell receptor beta chains below were found in one sample sequenced in a study of blood T cell repertoires in COVID-19. Here immunoSEQ multiplex PCR was the method, and the copy in TCRdb shows in-frame clones only, minus some. Here the sample spans roughly 190,000 clones, 80% to 90% being singletons. Sequenced sample: PBMCs or T cells enriched from blood (not recorded which). The source is a man between 35 and 55 years old who had recovered from COVID-19.

This clone came up once. The rearrangement links TRBV7-2 to TRBJ2-7, with 14 bases that match TRBD2. The CDR3 consists of 17 residues. Germline V lookup: CDR1 SGHTA, CDR2 FQGNSA. Trimming at V came to 4 bases and at J to 7 bases, leaving 12 bases not matched to a gene. CDR3 sequence reads: CASSSTLTSGRAGEQYF. The CDR3 DNA is TGTGCCAGCAGCTCCACCTTGACTAGCGGGAGGGCCGGGGAGCAGTACTTC.

The table lists this clone with a count of one. The chain couples TRBV19 to TRBJ1-1; TRBD1 might be the D (6 bases). Trimming took off 5 bases at V and 2 bases at J, with 15 bases between the two ends. The CDR3 has 15 amino acids. CDR1 is LNHDA and CDR2 is SQIVND in the germline V gene (reference sequence). The CDR3, as DNA: TGTGCCAGTAGTGGCCAGACAGGCATTAACACTGAAGCTTTCTTT. It translates to CASSGQTGINTEAFF.

The V call is TRBV3-1 (or the pseudogene TRBV3-2), the J call TRBJ2-2, with 9 nucleotides matching TRBD2. The junction had 8 bases not matched to a gene; V was cut back by 1 base and J by 5 bases. This CDR3 has 17 residues. CDR1 is LGHDT and CDR2 is YNNKEL in the germline V gene (reference sequence). CDR3 bases: TGTGCCAGCAGCCAAGTAGGCGGGAGGGCCTCTACCGGGGAGCTGTTTTTT. It translates to CASSQVGGRASTGELFF.

The rearrangement joins TRBV18 to TRBJ1-2; a possible D gene is TRBD1 (5 bases). V lost 3 bases, J lost 4 bases, and 9 bases lay in between. There are 13 residues in the CDR3. In germline, CDR1 is KGHSH, CDR2 LQKENI. CDR3 coding DNA: TGTGCCAGCTCACCGACAGCTCCCTATGGCTACACCTTC. It is translated as CASSPTAPYGYTF. Full variable domain (outside the CDR3, taken from reference TRBV18 and TRBJ1-2): NAGVMQNPRHLVRRRGQEARLRCSPMKGHSHVYWYRQLPEEGLKFMVYLQKENIIDESGMPKERFSAEFPKEGPSILRIQQVVRGDSAAYFCASSPTAPYGYTFGSGTRLTVV.

The chain carries TRBV6-5 and TRBJ2-7; TRBD1 matches at 7 bases. CDR1 is MNHEY and CDR2 is SVGAGI in the germline V gene. The CDR3 runs 15 residues. V shed 0 bases and J 2 bases; nucleotides not matched to a gene: 4. CDR3 DNA sequence: TGTGCCAGCAGTTACTCGAACAGGGGCGCCTACGAGCAGTACTTC. Amino acid sequence: CASSYSNRGAYEQYF.

The J gene is TRBJ1-5, the V gene TRBV27; D possibly corresponds to TRBD1 (5 bases). The V end lost 2 bases, the J end lost 0 bases, and 5 bases lay between the germline ends. The CDR3 has 14 residues. CDR1 and CDR2 from the germline V gene are MNHEY and SMNVEV (reference sequence). CDR3 DNA: TGTGCCAGCAGTTTACAGGGTAGCAATCAGCCCCAGCATTTT. Translating it yields CASSLQGSNQPQHF.

This clone came up a few times. V usage is TRBV19 and J usage is TRBJ1-1, with TRBD1 matching 7 bases. The CDR3 is made up of 13 amino acids. The V gene's germline CDR1 is LNHDA and CDR2 SQIVND (reference sequence). V shed 5 bases, J shed 6 bases, and the junction held 6 bases outside the gene matches. The CDR3 sequence: CASSPNDRAEAFF. As DNA, the CDR3 is TGTGCCAGTAGTCCCAACGACAGGGCTGAAGCTTTCTTT.

The sample holds a few counts of this clone. This chain connects TRBV4-2 to TRBJ1-5; 9 nucleotides agree with TRBD1. In germline, CDR1 is LGHNA, CDR2 YNFKEQ. This CDR3 contains 24 residues. V was clipped by 0 bases and J by 2 bases; unmatched bases: 26. Here the CDR3 DNA reads TGTGCCAGCAGCCAAGATTCCCACCCCTCTTGGACAGGGGCTGGAGAAGGGGGCAATCAGCCCCAGCATTTT. Protein: CASSQDSHPSWTGAGEGGNQPQHF.

This chain connects TRBV12-3 or TRBV12-4 to TRBJ1-1; D unclear. This CDR3 spans 11 amino acids. V lost 4 bases to trimming and J lost 7 bases, with 7 bases between them. The CDR3, as DNA: TGTGCCAGCAGTTCTTTAGATGAAGCTTTCTTT. This translates into CASSSLDEAFF.

The chain recombines TRBV18 with TRBJ2-5; TRBD2 agrees at 12 bases. The trim removed 6 bases at V and 4 bases at J, leaving 9 bases unmatched. CDR3 length: 16 amino acids. Germline V gives CDR1 KGHSH, CDR2 LQKENI. Here the CDR3 DNA reads TGTGCCAGCTCTCCCCGACTAGCGGGAGACCCAGAGACCCAGTACTTC. Translating it yields CASSPRLAGDPETQYF.

This clone was found once. V gene TRBV7-2 combines with J gene TRBJ1-5; 8 positions agree with TRBD1. J gave up 6 bases and V 5 bases, and 9 bases lay outside the gene matches. Germline V gives CDR1 SGHTA, CDR2 FQGNSA. The CDR3 has 15 amino acids. The CDR3 nucleotides are TGTGCCAGCAGCAGTGCTTCAGGGGGCGGTCAGCCCCAGCATTTT. Encoded protein: CASSSASGGGQPQHF.